Listed below are T cell receptor beta chains from one sample, sequenced in a study of shared clonotypes between healthy human individuals. Repertoires were generated with immunoSEQ multiplex PCR, while TCRdb's copy carries only in-frame clones and drops some. The sample lists about 2 million clones; approximately 94% were seen once. Sequences were obtained from naive CD8+ T cells sorted from blood. The receptors come from a young man in good health. The CDR3 runs from the conserved cysteine through the conserved F or W. A D gene is named only where the DNA matches it firmly. Not all rows give a size; the values are once, few, many and, for expanded clones, a class.

TRBV12-5	TRBJ2-7	TRBD2	once	CASGLTSGVSYEQYF	TGTGCTAGTGGTTTGACTAGCGGGGTTTCCTACGAGCAGTACTTC
TRBV27	TRBJ1-6	NA	NA	CASSPFSEGSVPLHF	TGTGCCAGCAGCCCGTTCTCGGAAGGCTCGGTACCCCTCCACTTT
TRBV7-3	TRBJ1-4	NA	NA	CASSLTPIKGKAEKLFF	TGTGCCAGCAGCTTAACGCCGATAAAAGGTAAGGCTGAAAAACTGTTTTTT
TRBV11-2	TRBJ2-5	NA	NA	CASSSGDPETQYF	TGTGCCAGCAGCTCAGGGGACCCAGAGACCCAGTACTTC
TRBV28	TRBJ2-2	TRBD2	NA	CASSSLGLAGVSGELFF	TGTGCCAGCAGTTCCCTCGGACTAGCGGGGGTGTCCGGGGAGCTGTTTTTT
TRBV11-2	TRBJ1-1	TRBD1	NA	CASSLGQGVGEAFF	TGTGCCAGCAGCTTAGGACAGGGAGTGGGTGAAGCTTTCTTT
TRBV5-1	TRBJ2-3	TRBD2	NA	CASSLVPGTSGSSLTDTQYF	TGCGCCAGCAGCTTGGTCCCCGGGACTAGCGGGAGTTCTTTAACAGATACGCAGTATTTT
TRBV7-8	TRBJ2-3	NA	NA	CASSLAWGTDTQYF	TGTGCCAGCAGCTTGGCATGGGGAACAGATACGCAGTATTTT
TRBV2	TRBJ2-1	TRBD1	NA	CASSEPGTGDNEQFF	TGTGCCAGCAGTGAACCCGGGACAGGGGACAATGAGCAGTTCTTC
TRBV5-4	TRBJ2-3	TRBD2	NA	CASSLAGARTDTQYF	TGTGCCAGCAGCTTAGCGGGAGCGCGCACAGATACGCAGTATTTT
TRBV2	TRBJ1-1	TRBD1	NA	CASRTGQGTGNTEAFF	TGTGCCAGCAGGACCGGACAGGGGACGGGGAACACTGAAGCTTTCTTT
TRBV13	TRBJ2-7	TRBD1	NA	CASSFTGEGVYEQYF	TGTGCCAGCAGCTTTACAGGGGAAGGGGTCTACGAGCAGTACTTC
TRBV6-1	TRBJ2-2	NA	NA	CATQRREGSTGELFF	TGTGCCACCCAACGGAGGGAAGGTAGCACCGGGGAGCTGTTTTTT
TRBV9	TRBJ2-7	TRBD2	once	CASSPAGTSLHEQYF	TGTGCCAGCAGCCCCGCCGGGACTAGTCTACACGAGCAGTACTTC
TRBV5-4	TRBJ2-7	TRBD1	NA	CASSWDSSSYEQYF	TGTGCCAGCAGCTGGGACAGTAGCTCCTACGAGCAGTACTTC
TRBV11-2	TRBJ2-5	TRBD2	NA	CASTAGLAGFQETQYF	TGTGCCAGCACTGCTGGACTAGCGGGCTTCCAAGAGACCCAGTACTTC
TRBV19	TRBJ2-3	NA	few	CASSVPFEGSTDTQYF	TGTGCCAGTAGTGTTCCCTTCGAGGGAAGCACAGATACGCAGTATTTT
TRBV6-1	TRBJ2-4	NA	NA	CASVTEKNIQYF	TGTGCCAGCGTGACAGAAAAAAACATTCAGTACTTC
TRBV7-9	TRBJ2-7	TRBD2	NA	CASSLETSGSYEQYF	TGTGCCAGCAGCTTAGAAACTAGCGGGAGTTACGAGCAGTACTTC
TRBV7-8	TRBJ2-2	NA	once	CASSLEWAAGELFF	TGTGCCAGCAGCTTAGAGTGGGCGGCAGGGGAGCTGTTTTTT
TRBV28	TRBJ1-1	NA	NA	CASSLGQGLRAEAFF	TGTGCCAGCAGTTTAGGGCAGGGGCTTAGGGCTGAAGCTTTCTTT
TRBV11-2	TRBJ2-3	NA	NA	CASSLGALTPLYF	TGTGCCAGCAGCTTAGGGGCCCTGACCCCGCTGTATTTT
TRBV6-1	TRBJ1-1	NA	NA	CASSESRGKNTEAFF	TGTGCCAGCAGTGAATCGAGGGGAAAAAACACTGAAGCTTTCTTT
TRBV2	TRBJ2-7	NA	once	CASSEAHSYEQYF	TGTGCCAGCAGTGAAGCCCACTCCTACGAGCAGTACTTC
TRBV11-2	TRBJ2-2	NA	NA	CASSLRDTLNTGELFF	TGTGCCAGCAGTCTGCGGGACACACTGAACACCGGGGAGCTGTTTTTT
TRBV4-1	TRBJ1-1	NA	NA	CASSQSTGTSTEAFF	TGCGCCAGCAGCCAAAGCACCGGGACAAGCACTGAAGCTTTCTTT
TRBV11-2	TRBJ2-7	NA	few	CASSLEGSYEQYF	TGTGCCAGCAGCTTAGAGGGCTCCTACGAGCAGTACTTC
TRBV19	TRBJ1-2	TRBD1	NA	CASSMGSGTGYGYTF	TGTGCCAGTAGTATGGGATCCGGGACAGGGTATGGCTACACCTTC
TRBV28	TRBJ2-7	TRBD1	NA	CASILQGASYEQYF	TGTGCCAGCATTTTACAGGGGGCTTCCTACGAGCAGTACTTC
TRBV2	TRBJ1-1	NA	NA	CASSGSWTLLRGDTEAFF	TGTGCCAGCAGTGGGAGCTGGACACTGCTCCGGGGAGACACTGAAGCTTTCTTT
TRBV30	TRBJ2-2	NA	NA	CAWSGIGAGELFF	TGTGCCTGGAGTGGGATTGGGGCCGGGGAGCTGTTTTTT
TRBV27	TRBJ2-5	NA	NA	CASSSLDPQETQYF	TGTGCCAGCAGTTCCCTAGATCCTCAAGAGACCCAGTACTTC
TRBV7-2	TRBJ2-2	TRBD2	NA	CASSPTAGGVTGELFF	TGTGCCAGCAGCCCCACAGCGGGAGGTGTAACCGGGGAGCTGTTTTTT
TRBV4-3	TRBJ2-3	TRBD2	NA	CASSQGLAGPPGVEYF	TGCGCCAGCAGCCAGGGACTAGCGGGACCCCCAGGGGTGGAGTATTTT
TRBV5-1	TRBJ2-1	NA	NA	CASSIDYNEQFF	TGCGCCAGCAGCATCGATTACAATGAGCAGTTCTTC
TRBV6-6	TRBJ2-7	NA	NA	CASSVQVGTYEQYF	TGTGCCAGCAGTGTACAGGTCGGGACCTACGAGCAGTACTTC
TRBV6-6	TRBJ2-7	NA	NA	CASSYVLAGNGQYF	TGTGCCAGCAGTTACGTCCTCGCGGGGAACGGGCAGTACTTC
TRBV6-5	TRBJ2-3	TRBD2	NA	CASSPGTSGGDTQYF	TGTGCCAGCAGCCCCGGGACTAGCGGAGGAGATACGCAGTATTTT
TRBV6-5	TRBJ2-7	NA	NA	CASSFLGGEQYF	TGTGCCAGCAGTTTCCTCGGTGGCGAGCAGTACTTC
TRBV2	TRBJ2-1	NA	NA	CAGARNNEQFF	TGTGCGGGGGCCCGAAACAATGAGCAGTTCTTC
TRBV7-8	TRBJ2-2	NA	NA	CASSLAGSGTGELFF	TGTGCCAGCAGCTTGGCAGGGTCGGGCACCGGGGAGCTGTTTTTT
TRBV2	TRBJ1-2	NA	NA	CASSEGWGEYYGYTF	TGTGCCAGCAGTGAAGGCTGGGGGGAATACTATGGCTACACCTTC
TRBV19	TRBJ2-7	NA	NA	CASSPGYAYEQYF	TGTGCCAGTAGTCCGGGTTATGCCTACGAGCAGTACTTC
TRBV7-9	TRBJ2-7	TRBD2	NA	CASSGLAGVIYEQYF	TGTGCCAGCAGCGGACTAGCGGGAGTTATTTACGAGCAGTACTTC
TRBV30	TRBJ1-1	NA	NA	CAWEKDPGGTEAFF	TGTGCCTGGGAGAAGGACCCGGGGGGCACTGAAGCTTTCTTT
TRBV4-3	TRBJ1-2	TRBD1	NA	CASSQDLTGAYGYTF	TGCGCCAGCAGCCAAGATCTCACAGGGGCCTATGGCTACACCTTC
TRBV5-4	TRBJ2-5	TRBD1	NA	CASSLGMEDRARETQYF	TGTGCCAGCAGCTTGGGTATGGAGGACAGGGCAAGAGAGACCCAGTACTTC
TRBV6-6	TRBJ1-4	NA	NA	CASSSVGTENEKLFF	TGTGCCAGCAGTTCCGTCGGGACGGAGAATGAAAAACTGTTTTTT
TRBV10-3	TRBJ2-7	TRBD2	NA	CAIGTLGREFEQYF	TGTGCCATCGGAACACTTGGGCGGGAGTTCGAGCAGTACTTC
TRBV11-2	TRBJ2-5	NA	NA	CASSPGPECGETQYF	TGTGCCAGCAGCCCCGGGCCTGAGTGCGGGGAGACCCAGTACTTC
TRBV5-4	TRBJ1-1	TRBD1	NA	CASSLQGVTEAFF	TGTGCCAGCAGCTTACAGGGGGTGACTGAAGCTTTCTTT
TRBV18	TRBJ2-5	NA	NA	CASSPRDEETQYF	TGTGCCAGCTCACCCAGGGACGAAGAGACCCAGTACTTC
TRBV19	TRBJ2-3	TRBD2	NA	CASSTGLAGGSDTQYF	TGTGCCAGTAGTACCGGACTAGCGGGGGGGTCAGATACGCAGTATTTT